This T cell receptor (beta chain) was captured in a study of cytomegalovirus exposure and HLA in healthy donors. Study findings and constraints: It was assumed in the presence/absence analyses that sequencing depth was roughly uniform across donors. A highly shared variant cluster was judged a likely technical artifact.

Note on this clone: What it binds is not known.

These donors counted as nominally healthy when sampled, but unrecorded immune exposures were likely. A multiplex PCR was run with 60 Vbeta primers and 13 Jbeta primers. Clones were sequenced by immunoSEQ multiplex PCR, and TCRdb holds only the in-frame ones, with some missing. The repertoire holds just over 150,000 clones, 75% to 80% seen once, with over 0.95% in the top ten. The CDR3 totals 15 residues. Trimming removed 0 bases from V and 1 base from J, with 7 bases in between. Germline V lookup: CDR1 ENHRY, CDR2 SYGVKD. V is TRBV10-3 and J is TRBJ1-5; D is perhaps TRBD1 (5 bases). The specimen sequenced was PBMCs. The clonotype comes from a woman in her forties or fifties in good health and CMV-seropositive. The CDR3 nucleotides read TGTGCCATCAGTGAGTCGGGGCAGAGCAATCAGCCCCAGCATTTT. Its protein is CAISESGQSNQPQHF.